The source of this T cell receptor (beta chain) is a study of T-cell memory formation after mild COVID-19. About this clonotype: Its target is not known.

The study, taken as a whole, reports: A second wave expanding day 15 to 37 was CD4+-biased; contracting clones were balanced. Pre-infection memory showed some responding clones, and this suggested that cross-reactive memory joined.

TCR alpha and TCR beta cDNA libraries carrying sample barcodes and UMIs were produced by 5'RACE using constant-segment primers. TCRdb reprocessed the 5' RACE reads with MiXCR, giving one entry per CDR3 protein. The table shows a few hundred thousand distinct CDR3 sequences, with 20% to 30% occurring only once. CDR1 SGHRS and CDR2 YFSETQ come from the germline V gene. V was trimmed by 2 bases and J by 7 bases, leaving 11 bases between them. This CDR3 region has 13 residues. The sample consisted of PBMCs or a T cell subset sorted from them (not recorded which). This clonotype was sampled from an adult woman who had mild COVID-19 (a few samples of this study predate the infection). Cell type and time point are not known. V usage is TRBV5-1 and J usage is TRBJ2-3; D perhaps matches TRBD1 (6 bases). CDR3 protein: CASSLLTGNTQYF. DNA for the CDR3: TGCGCCAGCAGCTTACTAACAGGGAATACGCAGTATTTT.